This T cell receptor (beta chain) was profiled in a study of cytomegalovirus exposure and HLA in healthy donors. Study at large: The study placed roughly four fifths of its 398 genotyped donors in the Caucasian-associated ancestry cluster. The study, taken as a whole, reports: The study labeled around 160 TCR beta chains cytomegalovirus-associated. Later on, a genetic analysis was performed. It linked a missense variant in DCLRE1C with V- and J-gene trimming of TCR beta.

In germline, CDR1 is SGHNT, CDR2 YYREEE (reference sequence). V lost 3 bases, J lost 6 bases, and 8 bases stayed unmatched. CDR3 length: 15 amino acids. Donors sampled were nominally healthy, though unrecorded immune exposures were likely. As to this clone: The antigen is undetermined.

PCR employed 60 Vbeta and 13 Jbeta primers. The data were produced by immunoSEQ multiplex PCR, yet TCRdb's version contains in-frame clones alone and is incomplete. The sample holds roughly 65,000 clones. The J gene is TRBJ1-4, the V gene TRBV5-4, with TRBD1 matching 7 bases. The receptor's source is a boy younger than 18 in good health and CMV-seronegative. The sample consisted of PBMCs. Here the CDR3 reads CASSSKGAGDEKLFF. In nucleotides, the CDR3 is TGTGCCAGCAGCTCGAAGGGGGCGGGCGATGAAAAACTGTTTTTT. Complete variable domain (other parts from reference TRBV5-4 and TRBJ1-4): ETGVTQSPTHLIKTRGQQVTLRCSSQSGHNTVSWYQQALGQGPQFIFQYYREEENGRGNFPPRFSGLQFPNYSSELNVNALELDDSALYLCASSSKGAGDEKLFFGSGTQLSVL.